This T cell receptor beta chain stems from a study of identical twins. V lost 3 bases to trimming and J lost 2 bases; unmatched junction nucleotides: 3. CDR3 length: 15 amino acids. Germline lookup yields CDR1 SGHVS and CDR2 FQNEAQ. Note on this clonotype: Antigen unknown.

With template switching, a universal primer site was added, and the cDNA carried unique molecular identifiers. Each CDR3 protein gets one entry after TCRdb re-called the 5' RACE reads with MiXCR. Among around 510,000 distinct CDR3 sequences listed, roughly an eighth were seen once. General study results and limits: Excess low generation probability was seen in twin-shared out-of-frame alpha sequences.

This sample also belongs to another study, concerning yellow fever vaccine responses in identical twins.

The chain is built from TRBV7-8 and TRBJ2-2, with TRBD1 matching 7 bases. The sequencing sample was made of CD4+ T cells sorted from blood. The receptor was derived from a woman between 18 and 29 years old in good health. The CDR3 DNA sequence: TGTGCCAGCAGCTTCGGACAGGCAAACACCGGGGAGCTGTTTTTT. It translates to CASSFGQANTGELFF. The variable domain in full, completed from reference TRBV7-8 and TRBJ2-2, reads GAGVSQSPRYKVAKRGQDVALRCDPISGHVSLFWYQQALGQGPEFLTYFQNEAQLDKSGLPSDRFFAERPEGSVSTLKIQRTQQEDSAVYLCASSFGQANTGELFFGEGSRLTVL.